This record looks at one T cell receptor beta chain sequence and its context. This record comes from a study of technical replicates of blood from a handful of donors. The CDR3 length is 13 residues. Germline V lookup: CDR1 SGHVS, CDR2 FNYEAQ. With 5 bases removed from V and 7 bases from J, the gap between germline ends came to 14 bases. Here immunoSEQ multiplex PCR was the method, and the copy in TCRdb shows in-frame clones only, minus some. The sample lists around 74,000 clones; 80% to 90% were seen once. This TCR was recovered from a human donor in good health. Some clones in this sample may be carry-over from other donors' samples. The gene calls are TRBV7-6 and TRBJ1-1, with D hard to call. The sample was PBMCs. The CDR3 region is CASSTRTEGEAFF. CDR3 nucleotide sequence: TGTGCCAGCAGCACCCGGACGGAGGGTGAAGCTTTCTTT.